This T cell receptor (beta chain) originates from a study of OX40 agonist ivuxolimab in advanced cancers. This CDR3 region has 15 residues. CDR1 is GTSNPN, CDR2 SVGIG, per germline (reference sequence). V was clipped by 1 base and J by 0 bases, with 11 bases between them. Profiling relied on immunoSEQ multiplex PCR, and the TCRdb table lists in-frame clones only, not all of them. The sample holds fewer than 75,000 clones; about 87% are singletons and the top ten take 0.67%. The TCR originated in an adult with an advanced solid tumor such as melanoma, head and neck, liver or kidney cancer. This rearrangement joins TRBV30 to TRBJ2-3; D is unresolved. Material: CD4+ or CD8+ T cells sorted from blood, obtained in a trial of the OX40 agonist ivuxolimab. The CDR3, as DNA: TGTGCCTGGAGTGAATACAGAACTAGCACAGATACGCAGTATTTT. It translates to CAWSEYRTSTDTQYF.